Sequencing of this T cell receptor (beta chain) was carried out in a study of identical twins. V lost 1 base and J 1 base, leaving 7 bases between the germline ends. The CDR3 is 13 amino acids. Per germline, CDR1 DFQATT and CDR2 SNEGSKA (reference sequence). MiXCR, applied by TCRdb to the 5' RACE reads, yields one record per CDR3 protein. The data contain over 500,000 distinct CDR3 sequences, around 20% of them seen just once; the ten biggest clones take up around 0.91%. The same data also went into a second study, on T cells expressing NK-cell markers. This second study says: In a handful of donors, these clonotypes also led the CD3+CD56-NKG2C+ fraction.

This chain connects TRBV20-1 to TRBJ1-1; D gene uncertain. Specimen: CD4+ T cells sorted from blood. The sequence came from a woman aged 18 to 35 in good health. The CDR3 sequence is CSARGQANTEAFF. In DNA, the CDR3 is TGCAGTGCTAGAGGGCAGGCGAACACTGAAGCTTTCTTT.